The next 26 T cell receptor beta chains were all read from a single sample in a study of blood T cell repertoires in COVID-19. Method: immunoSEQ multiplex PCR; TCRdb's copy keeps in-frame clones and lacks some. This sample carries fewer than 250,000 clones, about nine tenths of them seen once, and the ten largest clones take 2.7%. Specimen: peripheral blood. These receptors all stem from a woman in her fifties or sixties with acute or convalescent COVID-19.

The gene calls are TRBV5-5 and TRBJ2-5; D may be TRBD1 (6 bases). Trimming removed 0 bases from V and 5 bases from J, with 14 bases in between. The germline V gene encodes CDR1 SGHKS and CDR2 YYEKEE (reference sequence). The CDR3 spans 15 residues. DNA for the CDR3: TGTGCCAGCAGCTTGGCCAAGACAGGACGGGAGACCCAGTACTTC. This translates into CASSLAKTGRETQYF.

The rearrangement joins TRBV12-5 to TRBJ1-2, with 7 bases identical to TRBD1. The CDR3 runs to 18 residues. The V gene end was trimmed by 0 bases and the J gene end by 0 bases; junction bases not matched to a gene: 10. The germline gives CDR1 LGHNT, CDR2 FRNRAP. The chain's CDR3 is CASGLVLAGGPANYGYTF. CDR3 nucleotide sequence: TGTGCTAGTGGTTTGGTACTCGCAGGGGGACCTGCTAACTATGGCTACACCTTC.

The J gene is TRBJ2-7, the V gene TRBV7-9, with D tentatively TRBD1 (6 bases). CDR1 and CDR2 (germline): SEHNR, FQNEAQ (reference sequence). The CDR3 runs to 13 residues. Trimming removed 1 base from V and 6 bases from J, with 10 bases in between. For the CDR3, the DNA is TGTGCCAGCAGCTTAGAAGTCAGGGGCGAGCAGTACTTC. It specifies CASSLEVRGEQYF. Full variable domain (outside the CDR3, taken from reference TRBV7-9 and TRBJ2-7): DTGVSQNPRHKITKRGQNVTFRCDPISEHNRLYWYRQTLGQGPEFLTYFQNEAQLEKSRLLSDRFSAERPKGSFSTLEIQRTEQGDSAMYLCASSLEVRGEQYFGPGTRLTVT.

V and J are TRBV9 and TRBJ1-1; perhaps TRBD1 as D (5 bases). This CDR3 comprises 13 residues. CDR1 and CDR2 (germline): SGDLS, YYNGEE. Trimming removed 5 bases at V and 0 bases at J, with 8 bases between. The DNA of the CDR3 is TGTGCCAGCAGTCGACAGATGAACACTGAAGCTTTCTTT. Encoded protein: CASSRQMNTEAFF. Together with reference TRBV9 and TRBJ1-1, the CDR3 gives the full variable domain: DSGVTQTPKHLITATGQRVTLRCSPRSGDLSVYWYQQSLDQGLQFLIQYYNGEERAKGNILERFSAQQFPDLHSELNLSSLELGDSALYFCASSRQMNTEAFFGQGTRLTVV.

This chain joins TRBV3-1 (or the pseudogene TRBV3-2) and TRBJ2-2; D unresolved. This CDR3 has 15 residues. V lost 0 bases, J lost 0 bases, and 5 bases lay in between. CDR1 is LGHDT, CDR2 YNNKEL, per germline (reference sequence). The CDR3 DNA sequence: TGTGCCAGCAGCCAAGAAATAGCGAACACCGGGGAGCTGTTTTTT. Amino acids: CASSQEIANTGELFF.

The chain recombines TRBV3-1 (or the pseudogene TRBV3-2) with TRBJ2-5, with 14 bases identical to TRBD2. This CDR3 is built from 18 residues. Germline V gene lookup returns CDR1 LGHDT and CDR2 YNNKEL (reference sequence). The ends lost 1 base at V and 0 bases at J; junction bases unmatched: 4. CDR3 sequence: CASSQGTTSGRDQETQYF. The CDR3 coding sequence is TGTGCCAGCAGCCAAGGCACGACTAGCGGGAGGGACCAAGAGACCCAGTACTTC.

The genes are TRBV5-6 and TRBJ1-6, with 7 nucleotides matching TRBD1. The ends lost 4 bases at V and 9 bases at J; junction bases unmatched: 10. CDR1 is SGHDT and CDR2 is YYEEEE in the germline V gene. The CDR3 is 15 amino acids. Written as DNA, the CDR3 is TGTGCCAGCAGCCGACAGGGTATAACAGGTTCACCCCTCCACTTT. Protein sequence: CASSRQGITGSPLHF.

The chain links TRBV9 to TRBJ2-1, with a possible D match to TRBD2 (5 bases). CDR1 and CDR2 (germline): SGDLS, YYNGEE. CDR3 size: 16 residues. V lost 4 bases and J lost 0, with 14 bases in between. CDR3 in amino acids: CASSPRLSLSYNEQFF. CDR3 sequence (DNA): TGTGCCAGCAGCCCTCGACTAAGCCTCTCCTACAATGAGCAGTTCTTC.

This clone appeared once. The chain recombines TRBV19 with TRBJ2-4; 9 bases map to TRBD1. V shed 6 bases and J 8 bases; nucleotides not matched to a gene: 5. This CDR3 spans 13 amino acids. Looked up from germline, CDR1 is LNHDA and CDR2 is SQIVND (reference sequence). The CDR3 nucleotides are TGTGCCAGTAGACCACAGGGGGCGCACATTCAGTACTTC. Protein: CASRPQGAHIQYF. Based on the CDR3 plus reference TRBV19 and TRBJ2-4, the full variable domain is DGGITQSPKYLFRKEGQNVTLSCEQNLNHDAMYWYRQDPGQGLRLIYYSQIVNDFQKGDIAEGYSVSREKKESFPLTVTSAQKNPTAFYLCASRPQGAHIQYFGAGTRLSVL.

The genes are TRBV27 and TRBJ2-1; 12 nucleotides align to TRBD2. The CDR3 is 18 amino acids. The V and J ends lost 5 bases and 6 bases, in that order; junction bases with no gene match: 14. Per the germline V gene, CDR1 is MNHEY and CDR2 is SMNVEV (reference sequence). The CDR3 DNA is TGTGCCAGCAGTCCGCTTCACTGGACTAGCGGGACAGGCAATGAGCAGTTCTTC. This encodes CASSPLHWTSGTGNEQFF.

The CDR3 loop is CSASELGRTFF. The CDR3 nucleotides are TGCAGTGCTAGCGAACTGGGGAGGACGTTCTTT. The chain couples TRBV20-1 to TRBJ1-1; no firm D call. Trimming stripped 3 bases from V and 14 bases from J, with 16 bases between. CDR1 is DFQATT and CDR2 is SNEGSKA in the germline V gene (reference sequence). The length of the CDR3 is 11 residues.

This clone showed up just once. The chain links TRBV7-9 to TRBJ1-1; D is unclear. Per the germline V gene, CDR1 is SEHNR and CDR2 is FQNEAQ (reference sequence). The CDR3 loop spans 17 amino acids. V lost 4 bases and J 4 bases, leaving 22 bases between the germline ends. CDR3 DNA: TGTGCCAGCAGCTCAATGACGGGTTCGCGAGATGGCACTGAAGCTTTCTTT. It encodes CASSSMTGSRDGTEAFF.

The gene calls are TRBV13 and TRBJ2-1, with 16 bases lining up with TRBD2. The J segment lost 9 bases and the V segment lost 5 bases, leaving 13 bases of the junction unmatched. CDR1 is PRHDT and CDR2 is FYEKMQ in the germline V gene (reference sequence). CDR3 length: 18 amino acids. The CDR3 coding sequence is TGTGCCAGCAGCGAAGGGACTAGCGGGAGGGGGCCTAGAGGTGAGCAGTTCTTC. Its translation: CASSEGTSGRGPRGEQFF. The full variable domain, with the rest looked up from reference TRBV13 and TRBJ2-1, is AAGVIQSPRHLIKEKRETATLKCYPIPRHDTVYWYQQGPGQDPQFLISFYEKMQSDKGSIPDRFSAQQFSDYHSELNMSSLELGDSALYFCASSEGTSGRGPRGEQFFGPGTRLTVL.

CDR3 loop: CASSSLGGFTEAFF. The DNA for the CDR3 is TGTGCCAGCAGCTCTTTGGGAGGATTCACTGAAGCTTTCTTT. The chain links TRBV5-6 to TRBJ1-1; D remains ambiguous. The V and J ends lost 3 bases and 4 bases respectively, with 13 bases between them. The CDR3 loop spans 14 amino acids. In germline, CDR1 is SGHDT, CDR2 YYEEEE. The full variable domain, in which reference TRBV5-6 and TRBJ1-1 provide the parts outside the CDR3, is DAGVTQSPTHLIKTRGQQVTLRCSPKSGHDTVSWYQQALGQGPQFIFQYYEEEERQRGNFPDRFSGHQFPNYSSELNVNALLLGDSALYLCASSSLGGFTEAFFGQGTRLTVV.

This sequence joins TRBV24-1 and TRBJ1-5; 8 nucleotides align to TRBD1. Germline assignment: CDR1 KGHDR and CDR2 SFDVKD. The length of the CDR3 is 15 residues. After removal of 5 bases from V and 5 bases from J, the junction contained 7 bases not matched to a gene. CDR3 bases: TGTGCCACCAGTGGAACAGGGACAGGTGATCAGCCCCAGCATTTT. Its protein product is CATSGTGTGDQPQHF.

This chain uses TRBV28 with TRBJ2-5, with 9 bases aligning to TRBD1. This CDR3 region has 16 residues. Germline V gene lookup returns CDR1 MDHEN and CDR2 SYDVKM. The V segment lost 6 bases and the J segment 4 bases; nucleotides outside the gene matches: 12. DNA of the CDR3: TGTGCCAGCAGGCACAGGGGGCGAACGCCGACAGAGACCCAGTACTTC. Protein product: CASRHRGRTPTETQYF.

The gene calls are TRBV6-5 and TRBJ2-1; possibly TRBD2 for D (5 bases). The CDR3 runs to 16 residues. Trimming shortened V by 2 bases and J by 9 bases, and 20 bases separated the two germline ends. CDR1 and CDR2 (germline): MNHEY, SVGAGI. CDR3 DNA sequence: TGTGCCAGCAGTTACCCACTCGGAAGCGGCCAAAGTGAGCAGTTCTTC. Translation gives CASSYPLGSGQSEQFF.

CDR3 sequence reads: CASSLEAGRAYEQYF. In DNA, the CDR3 is TGTGCCAGCAGTTTAGAAGCGGGACGGGCCTACGAGCAGTACTTC. The V gene is TRBV27, the J gene TRBJ2-7; 7 bases map to TRBD2. Trimming removed 2 bases from V and 2 bases from J; junction bases left unmatched: 6. This CDR3 has 15 amino acids. The V gene's germline CDR1 is MNHEY and CDR2 SMNVEV (reference sequence).

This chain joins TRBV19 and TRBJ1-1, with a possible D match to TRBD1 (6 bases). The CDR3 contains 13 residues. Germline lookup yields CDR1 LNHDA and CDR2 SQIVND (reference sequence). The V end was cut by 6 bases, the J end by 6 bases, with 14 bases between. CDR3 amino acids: CASRQGSLAEAFF. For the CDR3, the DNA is TGTGCCAGTAGACAGGGTTCATTGGCTGAAGCTTTCTTT.

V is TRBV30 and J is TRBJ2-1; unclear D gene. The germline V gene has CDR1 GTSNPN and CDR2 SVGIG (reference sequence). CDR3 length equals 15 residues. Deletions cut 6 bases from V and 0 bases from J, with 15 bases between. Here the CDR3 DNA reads TGTGCCTGCCCCCACCCCGGGTACTCCTACAATGAGCAGTTCTTC. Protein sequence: CACPHPGYSYNEQFF.

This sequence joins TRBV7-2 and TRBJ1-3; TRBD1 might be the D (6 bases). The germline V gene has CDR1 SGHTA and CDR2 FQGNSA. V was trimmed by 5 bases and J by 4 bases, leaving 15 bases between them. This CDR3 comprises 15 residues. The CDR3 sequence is CASSPTAGAGNTIYF. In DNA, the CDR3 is TGTGCCAGCAGCCCGACCGCAGGGGCCGGAAACACCATATATTTT.

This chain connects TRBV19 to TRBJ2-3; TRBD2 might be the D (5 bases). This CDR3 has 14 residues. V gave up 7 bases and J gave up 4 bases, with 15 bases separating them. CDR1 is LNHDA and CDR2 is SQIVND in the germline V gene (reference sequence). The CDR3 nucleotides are TGTGCCAGTACCGACACTAGTTTAGCAGATACGCAGTATTTT. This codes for CASTDTSLADTQYF. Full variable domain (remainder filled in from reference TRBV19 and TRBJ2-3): DGGITQSPKYLFRKEGQNVTLSCEQNLNHDAMYWYRQDPGQGLRLIYYSQIVNDFQKGDIAEGYSVSREKKESFPLTVTSAQKNPTAFYLCASTDTSLADTQYFGPGTRLTVL.

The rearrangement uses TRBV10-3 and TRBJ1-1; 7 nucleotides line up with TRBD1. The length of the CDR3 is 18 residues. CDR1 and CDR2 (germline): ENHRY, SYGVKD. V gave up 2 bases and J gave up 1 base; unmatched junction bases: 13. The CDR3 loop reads CAISEQEGASRTNTEAFF. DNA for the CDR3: TGTGCCATCAGTGAGCAGGAGGGGGCCTCTCGAACGAACACTGAAGCTTTCTTT.

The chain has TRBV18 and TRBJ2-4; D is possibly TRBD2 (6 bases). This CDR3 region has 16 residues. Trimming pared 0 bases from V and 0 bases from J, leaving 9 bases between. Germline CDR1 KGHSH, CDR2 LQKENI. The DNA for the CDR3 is TGTGCCAGCTCACCACCCCCGGGGGTAGCCAAAAACATTCAGTACTTC. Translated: CASSPPPGVAKNIQYF.

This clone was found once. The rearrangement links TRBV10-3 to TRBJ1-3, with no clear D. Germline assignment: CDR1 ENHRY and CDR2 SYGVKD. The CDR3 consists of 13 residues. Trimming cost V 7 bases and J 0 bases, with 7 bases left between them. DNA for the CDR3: TGTGCCATCACCAGTGGCTCTGGAAACACCATATATTTT. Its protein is CAITSGSGNTIYF.

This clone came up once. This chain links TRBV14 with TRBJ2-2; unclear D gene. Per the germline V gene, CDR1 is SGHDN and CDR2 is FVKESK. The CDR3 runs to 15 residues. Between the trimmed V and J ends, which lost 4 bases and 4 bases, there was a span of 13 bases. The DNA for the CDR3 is TGTGCCAGCAGCCTCCCGTTTTCGGGCACCGGGGAGCTGTTTTTT. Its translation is CASSLPFSGTGELFF.